One and the same sample provided the 15 T cell receptor beta chains below, sequenced in a study of shared clonotypes between healthy human individuals. Naivety among CD8 cells was defined by CD45RO negativity and positive CCR7 selection, thereby excluding terminally differentiated effector memory CD45RA+ cells. Using immunoSEQ multiplex PCR, the repertoire was profiled, and TCRdb retains in-frame clones only, with some absent. The repertoire consists of some 2.1 million clones, with about 95% occurring once and the leading ten covering more than 0.95%. The material sequenced was naive CD8+ T cells sorted from blood. The receptors stem from a man aged 18 to 30 in good health.

In the case of this clone: This sample includes further DNA sequences coding for the same CDR3. This sequence joins TRBV29-1 and TRBJ2-7; D could derive from TRBD1 or TRBD2 (5 bases each). The CDR3 covers 11 residues. Germline V gene data show CDR1 as SQVTM and CDR2 as ANQGSEA. V shed 4 bases and J shed 2 bases, with 6 bases lying between them. The DNA of the CDR3 is TGCAGCGTTGGAGGGGCCTACGAGCAGTACTTC. Amino acid sequence: CSVGGAYEQYF.

This rearrangement joins TRBV7-2 to TRBJ2-7; D assignment may be TRBD1 or TRBD2 (7 bases each). CDR3 length equals 17 residues. CDR1 is SGHTA, CDR2 FQGNSA, per germline. Trimming removed 1 base from V and 6 bases from J, with 22 bases in between. This CDR3 reads CASSLDRGGLRRGEQYF. Written as DNA, the CDR3 is TGTGCCAGCAGCTTAGACAGGGGAGGGCTTCGCCGGGGCGAGCAGTACTTC.

This clone was seen only once. Distinct nucleotide sequences in the sample also encode this CDR3. This chain connects TRBV19 to TRBJ2-7; a weak D match, TRBD2 (6 bases). Between the trimmed V and J ends, which lost 4 bases and 4 bases, there was a span of 11 bases. The CDR3 has 13 amino acids. Germline V gives CDR1 LNHDA, CDR2 SQIVND (reference sequence). The CDR3 loop reads CASSSGTPYEQYF. Written as DNA, the CDR3 is TGTGCCAGTAGTAGCGGGACTCCGTACGAGCAGTACTTC.

To note about this clone: The same CDR3 arises from other DNA sequences in this sample as well. The genes are TRBV13 and TRBJ1-1; D not certain. From germline, CDR1 is PRHDT and CDR2 FYEKMQ (reference sequence). Trimming removed 3 bases from V and 1 base from J, with 0 bases in between. This CDR3 contains 11 residues. The CDR3 DNA follows: TGTGCCAGCAGCTTGAACACTGAAGCTTTCTTT. Its translation is CASSLNTEAFF.

The J gene is TRBJ2-7, the V gene TRBV19; D remains ambiguous. Germline-derived CDR1 and CDR2 are LNHDA and SQIVND (reference sequence). Trimming left V 5 bases short and J 3 bases short, with 11 bases between. This CDR3 is 13 amino acids long. As DNA, the CDR3 is TGTGCCAGTAGTTTTGCAGACAACTACGAGCAGTACTTC. Its translation: CASSFADNYEQYF.

This sequence joins TRBV7-9 and TRBJ1-2; the match to TRBD1 covers 8 bases. The CDR3 loop spans 15 amino acids. Germline V gene lookup returns CDR1 SEHNR and CDR2 FQNEAQ (reference sequence). The trim removed 4 bases at V and 5 bases at J, leaving 9 bases unmatched. CDR3 amino acids: CASSYAGGRGYGYTF. DNA of the CDR3: TGTGCCAGCAGCTACGCAGGGGGCAGAGGTTATGGCTACACCTTC.

V gene TRBV9 combines with J gene TRBJ2-5; D unresolved. In germline, CDR1 is SGDLS, CDR2 YYNGEE. V gave up 0 bases and J gave up 4 bases, with 13 bases separating them. The CDR3 consists of 15 residues. The CDR3 loop is CASSVGGSMGETQYF. CDR3 nucleotide sequence: TGTGCCAGCAGCGTAGGAGGTAGCATGGGAGAGACCCAGTACTTC.

The V gene is TRBV5-4, the J gene TRBJ2-1; D possibly uses TRBD1 or TRBD2 (5 bases each). The germline V gene encodes CDR1 SGHNT and CDR2 YYREEE (reference sequence). CDR3 length: 15 residues. Between the trimmed V and J ends, which lost 4 bases and 10 bases, there was a span of 21 bases. Here the CDR3 DNA reads TGTGCCAGCAGCCCTGGTAGTAGCGAGGGACGGGAGCAGTTCTTC. This translates into CASSPGSSEGREQFF.

The chain links TRBV6-5 to TRBJ1-1; 8 nucleotides match TRBD1. V was pared by 5 bases and J by 2 bases, with 7 bases of the junction left unmatched. CDR3 length: 15 amino acids. Looked up from germline, CDR1 is MNHEY and CDR2 is SVGAGI. CDR3 nucleotide sequence: TGTGCCAGCAGTCCCTACACAGGGGGAAACACTGAAGCTTTCTTT. Encoded protein: CASSPYTGGNTEAFF.

Note on this clone: A much larger clone sits a single nucleotide away, making a read error possible. Within the sample, other DNA sequences also encode this same CDR3. The V gene is TRBV7-9, the J gene TRBJ1-5, with D tentatively TRBD1 (5 bases). V lost 1 base, J lost 7 bases, and 5 bases lay in between. CDR3 length: 12 amino acids. Per the germline V gene, CDR1 is SEHNR and CDR2 is FQNEAQ (reference sequence). In DNA form, the CDR3 reads TGTGCCAGCAGCTTAGGGGACCAGCCCCAGCATTTT. Its translation is CASSLGDQPQHF.

This chain joins TRBV2 and TRBJ1-6; weak D call: TRBD1 (6 bases). Deletions cut 0 bases from V and 11 bases from J, with 17 bases between. Germline V gene sequence: CDR1 SNHLY, CDR2 FYNNEI. This CDR3 comprises 16 residues. Here the CDR3 DNA reads TGTGCCAGCAGTGAAGCACGAGGGACAAGCCTCCCACCCCTCCACTTT. Translated: CASSEARGTSLPPLHF. Looking up the rest from reference TRBV2 and TRBJ1-6 gives the full variable domain: EPEVTQTPSHQVTQMGQEVILRCVPISNHLYFYWYRQILGQKVEFLVSFYNNEISEKSEIFDDQFSVERPDGSNFTLKIRSTKLEDSAMYFCASSEARGTSLPPLHFGNGTRLTVT.

This chain connects TRBV7-9 to TRBJ2-1; D unresolved. The CDR3 has 13 residues. V was cut by 0 bases and J by 8 bases, with 8 bases left in between. CDR1 SEHNR and CDR2 FQNEAQ come from the germline V gene (reference sequence). The CDR3 DNA sequence: TGTGCCAGCAGCTTAGCCGGTATCGATGAGCAGTTCTTC. Protein product: CASSLAGIDEQFF.

This chain uses TRBV5-1 with TRBJ2-7; maybe TRBD1 (5 bases). The CDR3 covers 15 residues. The germline gives CDR1 SGHRS, CDR2 YFSETQ. V shed 0 bases and J shed 5 bases, with 15 bases lying between them. CDR3 protein: CASSLAQGRTHEQYF. The CDR3 nucleotides read TGCGCCAGCAGCTTGGCCCAGGGCCGGACCCACGAGCAGTACTTC.

V usage is TRBV7-9 and J usage is TRBJ2-5; 9 bases agree with TRBD2. The CDR3 is made up of 14 amino acids. V gave up 6 bases and J gave up 2 bases; unmatched junction bases: 4. Germline lookup yields CDR1 SEHNR and CDR2 FQNEAQ (reference sequence). The CDR3 DNA reads as TGTGCCAGCAGGACTAGCGGTCTTCAAGAGACCCAGTACTTC. Amino acids: CASRTSGLQETQYF.

The chain has TRBV6-6 and TRBJ1-5, with D unclear. The CDR3 is made up of 14 amino acids. V was pared by 7 bases and J by 1 base, with 11 bases between. CDR1 is MNHNY and CDR2 is SVGAGI in the germline V gene (reference sequence). The CDR3 loop reads CASNTAPSNQPQHF. The CDR3 nucleotides read TGTGCCAGCAATACGGCCCCCAGCAATCAGCCCCAGCATTTT.